These T cell receptor beta chains were read from a single sample in a study of cytomegalovirus exposure and HLA in healthy donors. TCRdb's table, derived via immunoSEQ multiplex PCR, lists solely in-frame clones and lacks some. The sample lists about 160,000 clones; 80% to 90% were seen once. What was sequenced was PBMCs. The source is a woman aged 25 to 39 in good health and CMV-seropositive. Both conserved end residues are part of each CDR3. A D gene is named only where the DNA matches it firmly. Expanded clones get a size class; other rows say once, few or many, or leave the size out.

v_gene	abundance	d_gene	j_gene	CDR3nt	CDR3aa
TRBV10-3	NA	TRBD1	TRBJ2-3	TGTGCCATCAGCGGCAAGACAGGGGCAATCACAGATACGCAGTATTTT	CAISGKTGAITDTQYF
TRBV5-4	few	TRBD2	TRBJ2-3	TGTGCCAGCAGCTTTGGACTAGCGGGGGGCCCCCTAGGCACAGATACGCAGTATTTT	CASSFGLAGGPLGTDTQYF
TRBV4-3	NA	NA	TRBJ2-1	TGCGCCAGCAGCCAAGATCTTTCTCATGAGCAGTTCTTC	CASSQDLSHEQFF
TRBV7-8	NA	TRBD2	TRBJ2-1	TGTGCCAGCAGCTTATTGGGGACTAGCGGGGGGAGCTCCTACAATGAGCAGTTCTTC	CASSLLGTSGGSSYNEQFF
TRBV2	NA	NA	TRBJ2-1	TGTGCCAGCAGCCAATCGGACATGACGAGAGGTGAGCAGTTCTTC	CASSQSDMTRGEQFF
TRBV27	NA	NA	TRBJ1-2	TGTGCCAGCAGTTTCCTTCCTTTTACACAGGTTGGCTATGGCTACACCTTC	CASSFLPFTQVGYGYTF
TRBV29-1	few	NA	TRBJ1-3	TGCAGCGTTCGGGTCGATAACTCTGGAAACACCATATATTTT	CSVRVDNSGNTIYF
TRBV5-4	NA	TRBD2	TRBJ2-1	TGTGCCAGCAGCTCACCCCTGCGGGGGAATGAGCAGTTCTTC	CASSSPLRGNEQFF
TRBV5-1	few	TRBD1	TRBJ2-5	TGCGCCAGCAGCATGGGACAGGAGATCCAAGAGACCCAGTACTTC	CASSMGQEIQETQYF
TRBV6-5	once	TRBD1	TRBJ1-2	TGTGCCAGCAGTCGAGCAGGACAGGGGGCGCCTGGCTACACCTTC	CASSRAGQGAPGYTF
TRBV5-1	NA	NA	TRBJ1-1	TGCGCCAGCAGCTTGCAGGGGAACACTGAAGCTTTCTTT	CASSLQGNTEAFF
TRBV6-5	once	TRBD2	TRBJ2-3	TGTGCCAGCAGTTACGGGACTAGCGGGCACCTAGATACGCAGTATTTT	CASSYGTSGHLDTQYF
TRBV20-1	NA	NA	TRBJ1-1	TGCAGCCTCCGTAAGAGCACTGAAGCTTTCTTT	CSLRKSTEAFF
TRBV6-4	NA	TRBD1	TRBJ1-1	TGTGCCAGCAGACCCGACAGGGGGCAGGGGAACACTGAAGCTTTCTTT	CASRPDRGQGNTEAFF
TRBV2	NA	TRBD1	TRBJ1-1	TGTGCCTCCTCGGAGGGGGCGGGCACTGAAGCTTTCTTT	CASSEGAGTEAFF
TRBV21-1	few	NA	TRBJ2-5	TGTGCCAGCAGCAAAGGACAGGGAGAGACCCAGTACTTC	CASSKGQGETQYF
TRBV2	NA	NA	TRBJ2-5	TGTGCCAGCAGTGAGTCGTCCGGGGTAGCAGAGACCCAGTACTTC	CASSESSGVAETQYF
TRBV9	NA	NA	TRBJ1-6	TGTGCCACAGAGGGTAAAAATTCACCCCTCCACTTT	CATEGKNSPLHF
TRBV7-3	NA	NA	TRBJ2-1	TGTGCCAGCAGCTTGGGTCAGGTTAACAATGAGCAGTTCTTC	CASSLGQVNNEQFF
TRBV11-2	NA	TRBD1	TRBJ1-2	TGTGCCAGCCGCGCGATCAGGGGGGATTATGGCTACACCTTC	CASRAIRGDYGYTF
TRBV6-5	once	TRBD2	TRBJ2-3	TGTGCCACCCAGGTCGGCGGGGGGTTCTTAGATACGCAGTATTTT	CATQVGGGFLDTQYF
TRBV19	NA	NA	TRBJ2-3	TGTGCCAGTAGTATCAACAGGCGACCTAGCACAGATACGCAGTATTTT	CASSINRRPSTDTQYF
TRBV5-4	NA	TRBD1	TRBJ1-2	TGTGCCAGCAGCGGACGGACAGGGGGCGCCTATGGCTACACCTTC	CASSGRTGGAYGYTF
TRBV7-9	once	TRBD2	TRBJ2-1	TGTGCCAGCAGCTCAATAGCGGGGGGGACGGATGAGCAGTTCTTC	CASSSIAGGTDEQFF
TRBV19	NA	TRBD1	TRBJ1-2	TGTGCCAGTAGTTCGACCTGGACAGGGAAGGGCTACACCTTC	CASSSTWTGKGYTF
TRBV7-6	NA	NA	TRBJ1-3	TGTGCCAGCAGTCCCTCGGGGTCGAGCTTTGCTGGAAACACCATATATTTT	CASSPSGSSFAGNTIYF
TRBV7-6	NA	NA	TRBJ2-5	TGTGCCAGCAGTCAGACGGAGCAAGAGACCCAGTACTTC	CASSQTEQETQYF
TRBV5-5	NA	NA	TRBJ2-5	TGTGCCAGCAGCGCGGACAGCCAAGAGACCCAGTACTTC	CASSADSQETQYF
TRBV19	NA	NA	TRBJ1-2	TGTGCCAGTAGTATAACCTTTCGCGAGAACTATGGCTACACCTTC	CASSITFRENYGYTF
TRBV7-9	NA	NA	TRBJ2-1	TGTTCCAGCAGCACAGACACTCGGACAGCGAGCTCCTACAATGAGCAGTTCTTC	CSSSTDTRTASSYNEQFF
TRBV19	NA	NA	TRBJ2-7	TGTGCCAGTAGTATAAAAGGCAGGCAAAGCTCCTACGAGCAGTACTTC	CASSIKGRQSSYEQYF
TRBV6-1	NA	NA	TRBJ1-2	TGTGCCAGCAGTGAAGGGGCAGGATGGTATGGCTACACCTTC	CASSEGAGWYGYTF
TRBV28	NA	TRBD1	TRBJ2-1	TGTGCCAGCAGTTCCGTGGGACAGGGGGTCAATGAGCAGTTCTTC	CASSSVGQGVNEQFF
TRBV11-1	once	NA	TRBJ2-2	TGTGCCAGCAGCTTGCAGGGGTATCCCGGGGAGCTGTTTTTT	CASSLQGYPGELFF
TRBV7-2	NA	TRBD1	TRBJ2-2	TGTGCCAGCAGCCGGGACAGTAACACCGGGGAGCTGTTTTTT	CASSRDSNTGELFF
TRBV11-3	NA	TRBD1	TRBJ2-1	TGTGCCAGCAGCTCAGGGGGCCGTAGCAATGAGCAGTTCTTC	CASSSGGRSNEQFF
TRBV19	few	NA	TRBJ1-6	TGTGCCAGTAGTTTCGGACAGTCCTATAATTCACCCCTCCACTTT	CASSFGQSYNSPLHF
TRBV4-1	NA	NA	TRBJ2-7	TGCGCCAGCAGCCTACTAGGGACTGATTCCTACGAGCAGTACTTC	CASSLLGTDSYEQYF
TRBV4-3	NA	TRBD1	TRBJ1-1	TGCGCCAGCAGCCAGACAGGGGGCAACACTGAAGCTTTCTTT	CASSQTGGNTEAFF
TRBV4-1	NA	TRBD2	TRBJ2-5	TGCGCCAGCAGCCAAGATCCCCCCCACGGGGGGGAGACCCAGTACTTC	CASSQDPPHGGETQYF
TRBV7-2	NA	NA	TRBJ2-7	TGTGCCAGCAGTTTAGTCTTAGGGGTCCACGAGCAGTACTTC	CASSLVLGVHEQYF
TRBV5-5	NA	TRBD1	TRBJ2-7	TGTGCCAGCAGCTTCCCGACAGGGACAAGGGAGCAGTACTTC	CASSFPTGTREQYF
TRBV20-1	NA	NA	TRBJ2-2	TGCAGTGCCGCGATTGGGGAGCTGTTTTTT	CSAAIGELFF
TRBV5-1	NA	NA	TRBJ1-2	TGCGCCAGCAGCTTGCCGGGGTACAACTATGGCTACACCTTC	CASSLPGYNYGYTF
TRBV16	NA	NA	TRBJ2-3	TGTGCCAGCAGCCAAGGGCTAGATACGCAGTATTTT	CASSQGLDTQYF
TRBV5-1	NA	NA	TRBJ2-5	TGCGCCAGCAGCTCACAGGGGGGGTTTATGGAGACCCAGTACTTC	CASSSQGGFMETQYF
TRBV7-9	NA	NA	TRBJ2-2	TGTGCCAGCAGTACGTATTGGGCTGGTTCAAACACCGGGGAGCTGTTTTTT	CASSTYWAGSNTGELFF
TRBV5-1	NA	TRBD2	TRBJ2-1	TGCGCCAGCAGCTTGCTAGCGGGGAGTTCTCGGGAGCAGTTCTTC	CASSLLAGSSREQFF
TRBV7-2	NA	TRBD2	TRBJ2-5	TGTGCCAGCAGCCCGAACCAGCCAAGGGAGGGAGAGACCCAGTACTTC	CASSPNQPREGETQYF
TRBV18	few	NA	TRBJ2-5	TGTGCCAGCTCACAGGGGTCAGGGTTTGAGACCCAGTACTTC	CASSQGSGFETQYF
TRBV6-5	NA	NA	TRBJ1-1	TGTGCCAGCAGTTACCGCCCGGGAAGGGGGACTGAAGCTTTCTTT	CASSYRPGRGTEAFF
TRBV2	few	TRBD1	TRBJ1-5	TGTGCCAGCAGTGTAGGGACGGACAGGGTAACTCAGCCCCAGCATTTT	CASSVGTDRVTQPQHF
TRBV7-2	few	NA	TRBJ1-2	TGTGCCAGCAGCTTATCGGGGGAGCTCTATGGCTACACCTTC	CASSLSGELYGYTF
TRBV11-3	once	NA	TRBJ2-2	TGTGCCAGCAGCCGCGCACGGATCGGGACACAGAACACCGGGGAGCTGTTTTTT	CASSRARIGTQNTGELFF